A selection of T cell receptor beta chains follows, all from one sample in a study of memory B cells and T cells in multiple sclerosis. Antigen specificity for these receptors is unknown. The protocol was immunoSEQ multiplex PCR, while the TCRdb copy is restricted to in-frame clones and leaves out a portion. The table lists over 35,000 clones, about four fifths of them singletons. The sample was PBMCs from blood kept in culture. These receptor sequences come from a human donor with multiple sclerosis. The CDR3 runs from the conserved cysteine through the conserved F or W. A D gene is named only where the DNA matches it firmly. Size tells how often a clone was seen (once, few, many) or the class of an expanded clone, and some rows leave it out.

v_gene: TRBV15
d_gene: TRBD2
abundance: -
j_gene: TRBJ2-3
CDR3aa: CATSRDLRTSGETDTQYF
CDR3nt: TGTGCCACCAGCAGAGATCTGAGAACTAGCGGGGAAACAGATACGCAGTATTTT

v_gene: TRBV27
d_gene: -
abundance: few
j_gene: TRBJ1-2
CDR3aa: CASSLKVNYGYTF
CDR3nt: TGTGCCAGCAGTTTAAAAGTTAACTATGGCTACACCTTC

v_gene: TRBV2
d_gene: TRBD2
abundance: -
j_gene: TRBJ2-7
CDR3aa: CASTEGGGGFYEQYF
CDR3nt: TGTGCCAGCACGGAGGGCGGGGGTGGTTTCTACGAGCAGTACTTC

v_gene: TRBV19
d_gene: -
abundance: -
j_gene: TRBJ1-5
CDR3aa: CATSTLGSNQPQHF
CDR3nt: TGTGCCACCTCAACCCTGGGGAGCAATCAGCCCCAGCATTTT

v_gene: TRBV2
d_gene: TRBD1
abundance: -
j_gene: TRBJ2-7
CDR3aa: CASRQGSTYEQYF
CDR3nt: TGTGCCAGCAGACAGGGGAGTACCTACGAGCAGTACTTC

v_gene: TRBV5-1
d_gene: -
abundance: -
j_gene: TRBJ2-7
CDR3aa: CASSLRTAINEQYF
CDR3nt: TGCGCCAGCAGCCTGCGGACAGCCATCAACGAGCAGTACTTC

v_gene: TRBV29-1
d_gene: TRBD1
abundance: -
j_gene: TRBJ1-1
CDR3aa: CSVGDRGFTEAFF
CDR3nt: TGCAGCGTTGGTGACAGGGGATTTACTGAAGCTTTCTTT

v_gene: TRBV7-6
d_gene: TRBD1
abundance: -
j_gene: TRBJ1-2
CDR3aa: CASSKNRGLDYGYTF
CDR3nt: TGTGCCAGCAGCAAAAACAGGGGGCTCGACTATGGCTACACCTTC

v_gene: TRBV7-2
d_gene: -
abundance: -
j_gene: TRBJ2-3
CDR3aa: CASFRTITDTQYF
CDR3nt: TGTGCCAGCTTTCGGACCATCACAGATACGCAGTATTTT

v_gene: TRBV6-5
d_gene: TRBD1
abundance: -
j_gene: TRBJ2-7
CDR3aa: CASSSLRQGMSYEQYF
CDR3nt: TGTGCCAGCAGTTCACTACGACAGGGGATGTCCTACGAGCAGTACTTC

v_gene: TRBV5-1
d_gene: -
abundance: -
j_gene: TRBJ2-1
CDR3aa: CASKVGGRGDEQFF
CDR3nt: TGCGCCAGCAAGGTCGGGGGTAGAGGTGATGAGCAGTTCTTC

v_gene: TRBV6-6
d_gene: TRBD1
abundance: -
j_gene: TRBJ1-2
CDR3aa: CASSYSHRGPGHGYTF
CDR3nt: TGTGCCAGCAGTTACTCCCACAGGGGGCCGGGGCATGGCTACACCTTC

v_gene: TRBV19
d_gene: -
abundance: -
j_gene: TRBJ1-6
CDR3aa: CASSKLSFMGSPLHF
CDR3nt: TGTGCCAGTAGTAAGCTGTCTTTTATGGGTTCACCCCTCCACTTT

v_gene: TRBV19
d_gene: TRBD2
abundance: -
j_gene: TRBJ2-7
CDR3aa: CASSIGGGSSYEQYF
CDR3nt: TGTGCCAGTAGTATCGGGGGGGGCAGCTCCTACGAGCAGTACTTC

v_gene: TRBV7-2
d_gene: -
abundance: -
j_gene: TRBJ2-3
CDR3aa: CASSLWTSGFTDTQYF
CDR3nt: TGTGCCAGCAGCTTATGGACCAGCGGGTTTACAGATACGCAGTATTTT

v_gene: TRBV15
d_gene: TRBD2
abundance: -
j_gene: TRBJ2-7
CDR3aa: CATSRDLTSGGLYF
CDR3nt: TGTGCCACCAGCAGAGATCTCACTAGCGGTGGTTTGTACTTC

v_gene: TRBV30
d_gene: -
abundance: -
j_gene: TRBJ1-1
CDR3aa: CASQRWGGMNTEAFF
CDR3nt: TGTGCCTCCCAGAGGTGGGGGGGAATGAACACTGAAGCTTTCTTT

v_gene: TRBV7-6
d_gene: TRBD2
abundance: -
j_gene: TRBJ2-6
CDR3aa: CASSLLGLGSPGANVLTF
CDR3nt: TGTGCCAGCAGCTTATTGGGACTAGGATCACCTGGGGCCAACGTCCTGACTTTC

v_gene: TRBV7-2
d_gene: -
abundance: -
j_gene: TRBJ2-7
CDR3aa: CASSSRRGTYEQYF
CDR3nt: TGTGCCAGCAGCTCAAGGAGGGGGACCTACGAGCAGTACTTC

v_gene: TRBV30
d_gene: TRBD2
abundance: few
j_gene: TRBJ2-5
CDR3aa: CAWIGTSGGQETQYF
CDR3nt: TGTGCCTGGATCGGGACTAGCGGGGGCCAAGAGACCCAGTACTTC

v_gene: TRBV11-3
d_gene: -
abundance: -
j_gene: TRBJ2-3
CDR3aa: CASSLGGTEADTQYF
CDR3nt: TGTGCCAGCAGCTTGGGAGGTACAGAGGCAGATACGCAGTATTTT

v_gene: TRBV7-9
d_gene: -
abundance: -
j_gene: TRBJ2-3
CDR3aa: CASSLSPGATSTDTQYF
CDR3nt: TGTGCCAGCAGCTTATCCCCGGGGGCGACGAGCACAGATACGCAGTATTTT

v_gene: TRBV19
d_gene: TRBD1
abundance: -
j_gene: TRBJ1-1
CDR3aa: CASSLNRGRFRPNTEAFF
CDR3nt: TGTGCCAGTAGTTTAAACAGGGGGCGATTCCGCCCGAACACTGAAGCTTTCTTT

v_gene: TRBV19
d_gene: -
abundance: -
j_gene: TRBJ2-1
CDR3aa: CASNTGEVMGSYNEQFF
CDR3nt: TGTGCCAGTAATACCGGCGAGGTTATGGGCTCCTACAATGAGCAGTTCTTC

v_gene: TRBV6-4
d_gene: -
abundance: once
j_gene: TRBJ2-2
CDR3aa: CATSLHVPGELFF
CDR3nt: TGTGCCACCTCATTACACGTCCCCGGGGAGCTGTTTTTT

v_gene: TRBV2
d_gene: -
abundance: once
j_gene: TRBJ2-5
CDR3aa: CASSRQKETQYF
CDR3nt: TGTGCCAGCAGTCGACAGAAAGAGACCCAGTACTTC

v_gene: TRBV19
d_gene: -
abundance: -
j_gene: TRBJ2-6
CDR3aa: CASSLLLRDSGANVLTF
CDR3nt: TGTGCCAGTAGTCTTCTCCTCAGGGACTCTGGGGCCAACGTCCTGACTTTC

v_gene: TRBV7-2
d_gene: -
abundance: few
j_gene: TRBJ1-2
CDR3aa: CASSLDPDYGYTF
CDR3nt: TGTGCCAGCAGCTTAGATCCAGACTATGGCTACACCTTC

v_gene: TRBV27
d_gene: -
abundance: -
j_gene: TRBJ2-3
CDR3aa: CASSPTGYTQYF
CDR3nt: TGTGCCAGCAGTCCGACAGGATATACGCAGTATTTT

v_gene: TRBV7-2
d_gene: TRBD1
abundance: few
j_gene: TRBJ2-7
CDR3aa: CASSTPGQFSYEQYF
CDR3nt: TGTGCCAGCAGCACACCGGGACAGTTCTCCTACGAGCAGTACTTC

v_gene: TRBV9
d_gene: TRBD1
abundance: -
j_gene: TRBJ2-2
CDR3aa: CASSVGQGYTGELFF
CDR3nt: TGTGCCAGCAGCGTGGGACAGGGGTACACCGGGGAGCTGTTTTTT

v_gene: TRBV5-6
d_gene: -
abundance: -
j_gene: TRBJ2-3
CDR3aa: CASSLGPQGHTQYF
CDR3nt: TGTGCCAGCAGCTTGGGGCCCCAGGGTCATACGCAGTATTTT

v_gene: TRBV7-9
d_gene: TRBD2
abundance: -
j_gene: TRBJ2-7
CDR3aa: CASSPLAGALYEQYF
CDR3nt: TGTGCCAGCAGCCCGCTAGCGGGGGCCCTCTACGAGCAGTACTTC

v_gene: TRBV7-6
d_gene: -
abundance: medium-sized
j_gene: TRBJ1-1
CDR3aa: CASSWGEDTEAFF
CDR3nt: TGTGCCAGCAGCTGGGGGGAGGACACTGAAGCTTTCTTT

v_gene: TRBV19
d_gene: TRBD1
abundance: -
j_gene: TRBJ1-5
CDR3aa: CASLNLQGASNQPQHF
CDR3nt: TGTGCCAGCCTAAACCTACAGGGGGCGAGCAATCAGCCCCAGCATTTT

v_gene: TRBV5-1
d_gene: -
abundance: -
j_gene: TRBJ2-1
CDR3aa: CASSSNSNNEQFF
CDR3nt: TGCGCCAGCAGCTCTAACAGCAACAATGAGCAGTTCTTC